A single sample gave rise to the 10 T cell receptor beta chains below, sequenced in a study of T cell responses to AZD1222 COVID-19 vaccine. Libraries were prepared by immunoSEQ multiplex PCR; TCRdb keeps only in-frame clonotypes and omits some of them. The sample comprises over 150,000 clones, 85% to 95% of which are singletons, and 1% rests with the top ten. The specimen was peripheral blood, collected 28 days after the second dose of the MenACWY control vaccine. The source is an adult who received the MenACWY meningococcal vaccine as a control.

The chain is built from TRBV7-9 and TRBJ1-6; D remains unclear. The CDR3 covers 15 residues. V lost 1 base and J lost 4, with 8 bases in between. Germline V gene lookup returns CDR1 SEHNR and CDR2 FQNEAQ (reference sequence). CDR3 nucleotides: TGTGCCAGCAGCTTAGAAGGGCAGTATAATTCACCCCTCCACTTT. Its translation is CASSLEGQYNSPLHF.

The J gene is TRBJ1-2, the V gene TRBV6-1, with D possibly being TRBD1 (5 bases). The CDR3 sequence is 16 residues long. The V and J ends lost 2 bases and 8 bases respectively, with 21 bases between them. The germline V gene has CDR1 MNHNS and CDR2 SASEGT. CDR3 DNA: TGTGCCAGCAGTGAATCGGCGGCCAGGGCTCAAGGAGGCTACACCTTC. The encoded protein is CASSESAARAQGGYTF.

This clone occurred once. The chain links TRBV19 to TRBJ1-2; weak D call: TRBD1 (5 bases). Trimming took off 4 bases at V and 2 bases at J, with 23 bases between the two ends. This CDR3 region has 18 residues. CDR1 is LNHDA and CDR2 is SQIVND in the germline V gene (reference sequence). CDR3 region: CASSTTGEGRNPNYGYTF. The DNA for the CDR3 is TGTGCCAGTAGTACCACAGGAGAGGGACGGAACCCAAACTATGGCTACACCTTC. Full variable domain (missing parts from reference TRBV19 and TRBJ1-2): DGGITQSPKYLFRKEGQNVTLSCEQNLNHDAMYWYRQDPGQGLRLIYYSQIVNDFQKGDIAEGYSVSREKKESFPLTVTSAQKNPTAFYLCASSTTGEGRNPNYGYTFGSGTRLTVV.

The chain uses TRBV3-1 (or the pseudogene TRBV3-2) and TRBJ1-2; D is possibly TRBD1 (6 bases). The CDR3 totals 13 residues. Per germline, CDR1 LGHDT and CDR2 YNNKEL (reference sequence). Trimming took off 4 bases at V and 5 bases at J, with 11 bases between the two ends. The CDR3 DNA sequence: TGTGCCAGCAGCCCGCAGACAGGTTATGGCTACACCTTC. Amino acid sequence: CASSPQTGYGYTF.

The chain combines TRBV11-3 with TRBJ1-1; 7 bases match TRBD1. The V segment lost 5 bases and the J segment 0 bases; nucleotides outside the gene matches: 6. CDR1 and CDR2 (germline): SGHNT, YENEEA. The length of the CDR3 is 15 residues. CDR3 loop: CASSLGGQLNTEAFF. CDR3 bases: TGTGCCAGCAGCCTAGGGGGACAGCTGAACACTGAAGCTTTCTTT.

This chain connects TRBV7-3 to TRBJ2-2; TRBD1 matches 7 bases. V was pared by 5 bases and J by 4 bases, with 16 bases of the junction left unmatched. Germline lookup yields CDR1 SGHTA and CDR2 FQGTGA. The CDR3 loop spans 18 amino acids. In DNA, the CDR3 is TGTGCCAGCAGCGAACCCCCAAGAAAGACAGGGAGCACCGGGGAGCTGTTTTTT. Translating gives CASSEPPRKTGSTGELFF.

This chain links TRBV5-3 with TRBJ2-2; 9 positions agree with TRBD1. TRBV5-3 counts as an open reading frame of uncertain function. The CDR3 is 14 residues long. J lost 6 bases, V lost 0 bases, and 0 bases had no gene match. The CDR3 DNA sequence: TGTGCCAGAAGCTTGGACAGGGGGCCCGGGGAGCTGTTTTTT. Translation gives CARSLDRGPGELFF.

V is TRBV5-4 and J is TRBJ1-1; D perhaps matches TRBD1 (6 bases). The CDR3 totals 16 residues. The V gene lost 0 bases and the J gene lost 1 base, with 13 bases spanning the gap. Per the germline V gene, CDR1 is SGHNT and CDR2 is YYREEE (reference sequence). CDR3 nucleotide sequence: TGTGCCAGCAGCTTGGGTATACAGGGCAGGAACACTGAAGCTTTCTTT. This sequence encodes CASSLGIQGRNTEAFF.

The rearrangement joins TRBV5-5 to TRBJ2-7, with D hard to call. Trimming took off 4 bases at V and 3 bases at J, with 11 bases between the two ends. The CDR3 is made up of 13 amino acids. Germline V gene data show CDR1 as SGHKS and CDR2 as YYEKEE (reference sequence). As DNA, the CDR3 is TGTGCCAGCAGCCCCGACGTGAGCTACGAGCAGTACTTC. Protein product: CASSPDVSYEQYF. The variable domain in full, completed from reference TRBV5-5 and TRBJ2-7, reads DAGVTQSPTHLIKTRGQQVTLRCSPISGHKSVSWYQQVLGQGPQFIFQYYEKEERGRGNFPDRFSARQFPNYSSELNVNALLLGDSALYLCASSPDVSYEQYFGPGTRLTVT.

The rearrangement uses TRBV6-5 and TRBJ1-5; D gene ambiguous. Germline V gene lookup returns CDR1 MNHEY and CDR2 SVGAGI. The ends were cut back, 8 bases at V and 1 base at J, with 12 bases in the middle. The length of the CDR3 is 14 residues. In DNA form, the CDR3 reads TGTGCCAGCGGGCGGGGAAGAAGCAATCAGCCCCAGCATTTT. As protein: CASGRGRSNQPQHF.